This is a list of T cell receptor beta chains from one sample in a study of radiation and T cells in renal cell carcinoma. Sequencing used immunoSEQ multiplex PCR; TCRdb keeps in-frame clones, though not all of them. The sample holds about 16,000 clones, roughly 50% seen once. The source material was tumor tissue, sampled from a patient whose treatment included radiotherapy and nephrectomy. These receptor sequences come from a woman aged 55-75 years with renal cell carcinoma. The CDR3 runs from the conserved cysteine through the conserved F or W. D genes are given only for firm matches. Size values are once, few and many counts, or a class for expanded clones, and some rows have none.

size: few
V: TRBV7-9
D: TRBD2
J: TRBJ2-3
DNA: TGTGCCAGCAAGCGGGGGGGGACAGATACGCAGTATTTT
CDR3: CASKRGGTDTQYF

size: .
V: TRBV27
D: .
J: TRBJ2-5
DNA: TGTGCCAGCACCCCCTATGCCAGGGCGCCCCAGTACTTC
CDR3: CASTPYARAPQYF

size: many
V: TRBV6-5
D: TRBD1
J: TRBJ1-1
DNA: TGTGCCAGCAGTTACTCTTCGGGACAGCGGAACACTGAAGCTTTCTTT
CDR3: CASSYSSGQRNTEAFF

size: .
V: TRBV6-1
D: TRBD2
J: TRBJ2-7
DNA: TGTGCCAGCAGTGAAATGCCTCCGGGACTAGCGGGGTACGAGCAGTACTTC
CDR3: CASSEMPPGLAGYEQYF

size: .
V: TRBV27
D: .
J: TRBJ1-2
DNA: TGTGCCAGCAGTTTGGGGAGGACGTACGGCTACACCTTC
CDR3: CASSLGRTYGYTF

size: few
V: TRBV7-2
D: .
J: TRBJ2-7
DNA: TGTGCCAGCAGCTACCCTACGACCTACGAGCAGTACTTC
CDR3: CASSYPTTYEQYF

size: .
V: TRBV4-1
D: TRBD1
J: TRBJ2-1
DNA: TGCGCCAGCAGCCACCGGGACAGGGCCTACAATGAGCAGTTCTTC
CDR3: CASSHRDRAYNEQFF

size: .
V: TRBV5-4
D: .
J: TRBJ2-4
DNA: TGTGCCAGCAGCCCCCTGGGGAAGGAAAACATTCAGTACTTC
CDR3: CASSPLGKENIQYF

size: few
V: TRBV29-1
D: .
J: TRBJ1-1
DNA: TGCAGCGTTGAGCTTTCCGTGAACACTGAAGCTTTCTTT
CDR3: CSVELSVNTEAFF

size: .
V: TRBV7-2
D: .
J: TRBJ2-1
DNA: TGTGCCAGCAGTACCGGGACTTTATACAATGAGCAGTTCTTC
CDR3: CASSTGTLYNEQFF

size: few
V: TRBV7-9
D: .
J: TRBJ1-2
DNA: TGTGCCAGCAGCTCAGAAGGGTATGGCTACACCTTC
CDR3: CASSSEGYGYTF

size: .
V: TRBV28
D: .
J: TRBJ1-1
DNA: TGTGCCAGCAGTTTATTGACAGGCCATGGGTGGAACACTGAAGCTTTCTTT
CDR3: CASSLLTGHGWNTEAFF

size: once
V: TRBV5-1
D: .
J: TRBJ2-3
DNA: TGCGCCAGCAGCTTGGAAGGGGGAAGCACAGATACGCAGTATTTT
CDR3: CASSLEGGSTDTQYF

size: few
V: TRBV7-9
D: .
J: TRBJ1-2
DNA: TGTGCCAGCAGCGGCCTCGCCCGGCGATATGGCTACACCTTC
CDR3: CASSGLARRYGYTF

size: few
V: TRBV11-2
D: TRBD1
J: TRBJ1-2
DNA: TGTGCCAGCAGCACAACAGGGGGCGCGGGTGGCTACACCTTC
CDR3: CASSTTGGAGGYTF

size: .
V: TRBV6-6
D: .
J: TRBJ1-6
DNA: TGTGCCAGCAGTTACGTCAATTCACCCCTCCACTTT
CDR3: CASSYVNSPLHF

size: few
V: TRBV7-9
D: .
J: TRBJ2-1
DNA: TGTGCCAGCAGCTTAGTGGTCGGAGCCTACAATGAGCAGTTCTTC
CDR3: CASSLVVGAYNEQFF

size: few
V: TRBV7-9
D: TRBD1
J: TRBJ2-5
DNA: TGTGCCAGCAGCGAGCGGGACAGGGTCCAAGAGACCCAGTACTTC
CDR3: CASSERDRVQETQYF

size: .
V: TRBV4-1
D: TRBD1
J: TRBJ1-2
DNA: TGCGCCAGCAGCCACGGACAGGGGGGTGGCTACACCTTC
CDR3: CASSHGQGGGYTF

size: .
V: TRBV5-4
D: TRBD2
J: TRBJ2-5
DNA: TGTGCCAGCCATTCGGCGGGGGGGCTCCAAGAGACCCAGTACTTC
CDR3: CASHSAGGLQETQYF

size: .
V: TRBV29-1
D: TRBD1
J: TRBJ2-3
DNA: TGCAGCGTTGAATATCCCCCGGGACAGGGGGCAGCCACAGATACGCAGTATTTT
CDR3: CSVEYPPGQGAATDTQYF

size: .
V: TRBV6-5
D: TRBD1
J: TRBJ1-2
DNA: TGTGCCAGCAGTCAGTGGACAGGGGCCTACACCTTC
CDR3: CASSQWTGAYTF

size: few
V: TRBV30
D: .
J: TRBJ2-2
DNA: TGTGCCTGGATTCGTCAGTCAAACACCGGGGAGCTGTTTTTT
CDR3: CAWIRQSNTGELFF

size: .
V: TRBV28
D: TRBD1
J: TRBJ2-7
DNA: TGTGCCAGCAGTCGACAGGGTCCGTACGAGCAGTACTTC
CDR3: CASSRQGPYEQYF

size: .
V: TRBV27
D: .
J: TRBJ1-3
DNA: TGTGCCAGCACCGCCCGGGGGGAATCGGGAAACACCATATATTTT
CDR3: CASTARGESGNTIYF

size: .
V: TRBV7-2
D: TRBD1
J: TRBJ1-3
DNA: TGTGCCAGCAGCTCCAGGGGGCGAGGAAACACCATATATTTT
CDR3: CASSSRGRGNTIYF

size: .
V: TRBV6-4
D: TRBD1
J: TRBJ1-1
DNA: TGTGCCAGCAGTTACTTGGCAGGGGGCCCGTACACTGAAGCTTTCTTT
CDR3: CASSYLAGGPYTEAFF

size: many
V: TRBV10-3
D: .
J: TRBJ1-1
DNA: TGTGCCATATGGGACGGGGGAGTCACTGAAGCTTTCTTT
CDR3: CAIWDGGVTEAFF

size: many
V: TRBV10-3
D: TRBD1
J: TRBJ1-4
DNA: TGTGCCATCACAGGGGGACCTAATGAAAAACTGTTTTTT
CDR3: CAITGGPNEKLFF

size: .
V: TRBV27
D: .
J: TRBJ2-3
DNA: TGTGCCAGCAGTTTTTATGGGAGCACAGATACGCAGTATTTT
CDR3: CASSFYGSTDTQYF

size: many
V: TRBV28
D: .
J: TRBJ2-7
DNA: TGTGCCAGCAGCCCACCCCGGGACCCGAGTTCTCTCGAGCAGTACTTC
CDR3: CASSPPRDPSSLEQYF

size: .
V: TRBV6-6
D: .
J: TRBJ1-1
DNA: TGTGCCAGCAGTGGCGGGGGAAGGACTGAAGCTTTCTTT
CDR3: CASSGGGRTEAFF

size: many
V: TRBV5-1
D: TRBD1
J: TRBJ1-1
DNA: TGCGCCAGCAGCCCGGGACAGCCCAACACTGAAGCTTTCTTT
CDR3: CASSPGQPNTEAFF

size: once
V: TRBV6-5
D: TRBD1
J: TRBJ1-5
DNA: TGTGCCAGCAGTTACTCACAGGGGGCCGGTCAGCCCCAGCATTTT
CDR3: CASSYSQGAGQPQHF

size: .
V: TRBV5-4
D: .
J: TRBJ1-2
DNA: TGTGCCAGCAGCTTTTCCATCGATGGCTACACCTTC
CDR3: CASSFSIDGYTF

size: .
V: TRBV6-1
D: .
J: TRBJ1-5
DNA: TGTGCCAGCAGACAGGGAATTGATGGGTATCAGCCCCAGCATTTT
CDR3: CASRQGIDGYQPQHF

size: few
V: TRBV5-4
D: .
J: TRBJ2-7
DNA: TGTGCCAGCAGCTTCGGCCTCTACGAGCAGTACTTC
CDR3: CASSFGLYEQYF

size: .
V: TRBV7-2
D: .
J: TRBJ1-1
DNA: TGTGCCAGCAGCCCCCTCGGGACTGAAGCTTTCTTT
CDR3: CASSPLGTEAFF

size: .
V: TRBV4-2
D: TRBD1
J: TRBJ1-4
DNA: TGTGCCAGCAGCCAAGACGACAGGGGGCGTGAAAAACTGTTTTTT
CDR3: CASSQDDRGREKLFF

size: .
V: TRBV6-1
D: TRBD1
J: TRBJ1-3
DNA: TGTGCCAGCAGTGACCCGACAGGGGGAAACACCATATATTTT
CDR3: CASSDPTGGNTIYF

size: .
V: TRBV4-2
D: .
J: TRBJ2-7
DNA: TGTGCCAGCAGCCCGAGGGACCGCCCCTACGAGCAGTACTTC
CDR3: CASSPRDRPYEQYF

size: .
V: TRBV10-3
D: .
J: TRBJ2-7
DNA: TGTGCCACAAGGACATCTACAAACTACGAGCAGTACTTC
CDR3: CATRTSTNYEQYF

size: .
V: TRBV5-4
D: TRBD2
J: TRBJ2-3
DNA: TGTGCCAGCAGCTTGGTAGGACTAGCGACAGATACGCAGTATTTT
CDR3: CASSLVGLATDTQYF

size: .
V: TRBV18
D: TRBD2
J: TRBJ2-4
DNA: TGTGCCAGCTCACCACCCGGGGGGGTCAAAAACATTCAGTACTTC
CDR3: CASSPPGGVKNIQYF

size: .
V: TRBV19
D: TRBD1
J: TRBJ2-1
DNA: TGTGCCAGTATGGGACAGCAATACAATGAGCAGTTCTTC
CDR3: CASMGQQYNEQFF

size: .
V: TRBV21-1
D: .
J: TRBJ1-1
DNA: TGTGCCAGCAGCAAGGACGGATTGAACACTGAAGCTTTCTTT
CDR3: CASSKDGLNTEAFF

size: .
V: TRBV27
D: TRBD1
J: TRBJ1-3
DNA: TGTGCCAGCAGTCTCGGACAGGGGAGTGGAAACACCATATATTTT
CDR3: CASSLGQGSGNTIYF

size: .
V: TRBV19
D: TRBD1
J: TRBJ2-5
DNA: TGTGCCAGTAGTTCCCTCAGGGGGCGGCGAGAGACCCAGTACTTC
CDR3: CASSSLRGRRETQYF

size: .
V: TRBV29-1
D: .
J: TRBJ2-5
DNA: TGCAGCGTTGGAGTTGGGGCGCAAGAGACCCAGTACTTC
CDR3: CSVGVGAQETQYF